This T cell receptor (beta chain) was documented in a study of shared clonotypes between healthy human individuals. This clone was counted only a few times. Germline assignment: CDR1 WSHSY and CDR2 SAAADI. V shed 6 bases and J shed 1 base, with 9 bases lying between them. The CDR3 loop spans 13 amino acids. Produced via immunoSEQ multiplex PCR; TCRdb's table is partial and in-frame only. The sample consists of more than 450,000 clones, 60% to 85% of them appearing once. The sequenced sample consisted of PBMCs. The TCR was taken from a woman in her thirties or forties in good health. Some clones in this sample may be carry-over from other donors' samples. J is TRBJ1-1 and V is TRBV10-2; no clear D gene. CDR3 sequence: CASSAGKNTEAFF. The CDR3 bases are TGCGCCAGCAGCGCCGGGAAGAACACTGAAGCTTTCTTT.